This T cell receptor (beta chain) derives from a study of cytomegalovirus exposure and HLA in healthy donors. Broader study findings: Versus the roughly 670-donor mean, an Asian-associated ancestry cluster reportedly showed fewer N-insertions in a later analysis. Cytomegalovirus-associated status was assigned to some 180 TCR beta chains.

The PCR was carried out with 60 Vbeta primers and 13 Jbeta primers. TCRdb keeps only in-frame clones here, not all; method: immunoSEQ multiplex PCR. The data contain about 120,000 clones, 60% to 85% of them singletons. This clone was recorded once. The antigen remains undetermined. An end of the junction does not agree with germline; a read error may underlie this. This receptor was taken from a woman in her 40s in good health and CMV-seropositive. Material for sequencing was PBMCs.

The CDR3 here is CASPSLYGQYF. The CDR3 DNA reads as TGTGCCAGCCCGTCACTTTACGGGCAGTACTTC. V is TRBV6-1 and J is TRBJ2-7; D not resolved. The germline V gene encodes CDR1 MNHNS and CDR2 SASEGT. CDR3 size: 11 residues.